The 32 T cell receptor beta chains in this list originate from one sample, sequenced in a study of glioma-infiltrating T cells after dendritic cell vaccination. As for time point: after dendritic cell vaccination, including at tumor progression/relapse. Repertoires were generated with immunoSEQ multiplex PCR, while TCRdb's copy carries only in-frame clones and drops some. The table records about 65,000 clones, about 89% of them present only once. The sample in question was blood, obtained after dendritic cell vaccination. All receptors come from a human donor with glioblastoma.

The CDR3 region is CASGLRQSNQPQHF. Written as DNA, the CDR3 is TGTGCTAGTGGTTTGCGACAGAGCAATCAGCCCCAGCATTTT. The J gene is TRBJ1-5, the V gene TRBV12-5; D perhaps matches TRBD1 (5 bases). The CDR3 consists of 14 residues. Per germline, CDR1 LGHNT and CDR2 FRNRAP. V was clipped by 2 bases and J by 1 base, with 6 bases between them.

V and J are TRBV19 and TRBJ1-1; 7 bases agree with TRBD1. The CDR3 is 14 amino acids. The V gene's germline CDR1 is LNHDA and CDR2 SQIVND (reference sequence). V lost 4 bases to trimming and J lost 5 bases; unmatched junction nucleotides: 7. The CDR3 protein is CASSTQTGRTEAFF. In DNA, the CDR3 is TGTGCCAGTAGTACCCAGACAGGGCGGACTGAAGCTTTCTTT. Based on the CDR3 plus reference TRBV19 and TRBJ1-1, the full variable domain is DGGITQSPKYLFRKEGQNVTLSCEQNLNHDAMYWYRQDPGQGLRLIYYSQIVNDFQKGDIAEGYSVSREKKESFPLTVTSAQKNPTAFYLCASSTQTGRTEAFFGQGTRLTVV.

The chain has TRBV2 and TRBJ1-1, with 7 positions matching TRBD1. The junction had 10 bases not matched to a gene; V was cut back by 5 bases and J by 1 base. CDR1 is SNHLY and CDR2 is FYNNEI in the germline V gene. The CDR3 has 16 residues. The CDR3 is CASSPTGSGWNTEAFF. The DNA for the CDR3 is TGTGCCAGCAGTCCGACAGGGTCGGGTTGGAACACTGAAGCTTTCTTT.

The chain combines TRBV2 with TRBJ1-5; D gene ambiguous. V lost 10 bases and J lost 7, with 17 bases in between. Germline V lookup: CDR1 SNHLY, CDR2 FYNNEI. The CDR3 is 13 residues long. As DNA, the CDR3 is TGTGCCACTCTTGCAGGCACGGGGCAGCCCCAGCATTTT. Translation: CATLAGTGQPQHF.

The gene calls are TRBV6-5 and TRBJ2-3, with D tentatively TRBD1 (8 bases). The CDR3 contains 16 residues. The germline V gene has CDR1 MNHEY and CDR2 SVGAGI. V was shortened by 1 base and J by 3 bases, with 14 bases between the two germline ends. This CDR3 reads CASSYYGGTGTDTQYF. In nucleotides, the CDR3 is TGTGCCAGCAGTTACTACGGGGGGACAGGTACAGATACGCAGTATTTT.

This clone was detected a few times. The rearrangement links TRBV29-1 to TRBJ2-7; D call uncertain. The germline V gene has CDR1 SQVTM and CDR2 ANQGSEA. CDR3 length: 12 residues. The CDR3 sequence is CSITSSSYEQYF. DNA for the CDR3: TGCAGTATCACGTCTAGCTCCTACGAGCAGTACTTC.

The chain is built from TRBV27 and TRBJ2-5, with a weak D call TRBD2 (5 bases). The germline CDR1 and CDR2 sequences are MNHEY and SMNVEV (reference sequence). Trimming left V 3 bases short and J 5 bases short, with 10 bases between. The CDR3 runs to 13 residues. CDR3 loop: CASSFARRETQYF. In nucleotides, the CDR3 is TGTGCCAGCAGTTTCGCTAGGAGGGAGACCCAGTACTTC.

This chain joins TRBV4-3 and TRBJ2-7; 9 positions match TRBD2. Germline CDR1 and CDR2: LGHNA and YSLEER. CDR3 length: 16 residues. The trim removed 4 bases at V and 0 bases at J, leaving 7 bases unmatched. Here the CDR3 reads CASSPQRGALSYEQYF. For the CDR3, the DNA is TGCGCCAGCAGCCCCCAGCGGGGGGCCCTCTCCTACGAGCAGTACTTC.

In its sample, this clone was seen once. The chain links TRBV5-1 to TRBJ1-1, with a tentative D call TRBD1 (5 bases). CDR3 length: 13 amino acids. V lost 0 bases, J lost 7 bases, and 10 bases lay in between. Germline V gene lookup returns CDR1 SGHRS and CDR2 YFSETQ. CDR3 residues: CASSLEGLYEAFF. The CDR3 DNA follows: TGCGCCAGCAGCTTGGAGGGGTTGTATGAAGCTTTCTTT.

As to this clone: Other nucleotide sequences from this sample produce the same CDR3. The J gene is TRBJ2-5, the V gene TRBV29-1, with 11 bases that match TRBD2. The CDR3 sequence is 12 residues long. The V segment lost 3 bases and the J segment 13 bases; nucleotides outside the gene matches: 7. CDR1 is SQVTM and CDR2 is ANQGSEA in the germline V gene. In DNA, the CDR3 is TGCAGCGTTGATCCTAGCGGGGGGCCTCCGTACTTC. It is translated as CSVDPSGGPPYF.

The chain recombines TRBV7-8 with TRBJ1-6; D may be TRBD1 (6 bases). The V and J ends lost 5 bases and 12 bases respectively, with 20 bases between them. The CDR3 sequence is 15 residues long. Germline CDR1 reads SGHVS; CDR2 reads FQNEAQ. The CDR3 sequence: CASSPEGRGWVPLHF. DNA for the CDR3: TGTGCCAGCAGCCCCGAAGGCAGGGGCTGGGTACCCCTCCACTTT.

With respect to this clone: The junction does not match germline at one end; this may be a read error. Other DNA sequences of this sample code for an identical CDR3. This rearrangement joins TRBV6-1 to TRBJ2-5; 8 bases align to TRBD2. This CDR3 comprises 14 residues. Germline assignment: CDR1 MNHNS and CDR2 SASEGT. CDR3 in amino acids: CASREAGARETQYF. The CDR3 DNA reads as TGTGCCAGCAGGGAAGCGGGAGCACGTGAGACCCAGTACTTC.

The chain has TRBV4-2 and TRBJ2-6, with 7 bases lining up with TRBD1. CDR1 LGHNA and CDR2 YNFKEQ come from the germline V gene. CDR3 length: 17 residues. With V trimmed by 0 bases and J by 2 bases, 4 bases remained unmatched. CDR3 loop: CASSQDRQGAGANVLTF. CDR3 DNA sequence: TGTGCCAGCAGCCAAGATCGGCAGGGGGCTGGGGCCAACGTCCTGACTTTC.

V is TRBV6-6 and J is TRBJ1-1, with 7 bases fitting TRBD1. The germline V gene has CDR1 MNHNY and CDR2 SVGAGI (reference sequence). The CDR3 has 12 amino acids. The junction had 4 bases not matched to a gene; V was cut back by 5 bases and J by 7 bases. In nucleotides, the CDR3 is TGTGCCAGCAGTAGACAGGGCGATGAAGCTTTCTTT. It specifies CASSRQGDEAFF.

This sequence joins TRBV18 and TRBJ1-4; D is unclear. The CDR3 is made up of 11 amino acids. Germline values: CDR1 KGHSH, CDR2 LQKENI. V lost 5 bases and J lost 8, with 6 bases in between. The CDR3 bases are TGTGCCAGCTCAAGTCTAGAAAAACTGTTTTTT. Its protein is CASSSLEKLFF.

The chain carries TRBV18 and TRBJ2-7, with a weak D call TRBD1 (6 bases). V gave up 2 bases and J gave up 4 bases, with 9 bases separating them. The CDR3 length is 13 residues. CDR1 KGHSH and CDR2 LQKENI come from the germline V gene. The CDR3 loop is CASSPKQGYEQYF. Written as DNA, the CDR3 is TGTGCCAGCTCACCAAAACAGGGATACGAGCAGTACTTC.

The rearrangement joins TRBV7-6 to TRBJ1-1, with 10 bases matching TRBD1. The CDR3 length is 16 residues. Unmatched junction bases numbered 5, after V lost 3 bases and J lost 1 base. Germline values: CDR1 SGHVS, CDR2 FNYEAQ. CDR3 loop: CASSFGTGARNTEAFF. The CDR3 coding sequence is TGTGCCAGCAGCTTCGGGACAGGGGCCAGGAACACTGAAGCTTTCTTT.

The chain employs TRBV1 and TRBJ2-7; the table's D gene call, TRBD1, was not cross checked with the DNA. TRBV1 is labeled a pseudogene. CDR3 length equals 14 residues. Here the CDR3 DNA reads TGCACCAGCAGCCGCGACAGGGGCGGCCGCGAGCAGTACTTC. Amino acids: CTSSRDRGGREQYF.

As DNA, the CDR3 is TGTGCCAGCAGCCTCGCCCCCGCGGATACGCAGTATTTT. It yields the protein CASSLAPADTQYF. This chain connects TRBV11-2 to TRBJ2-3; D unresolved. V lost 5 bases and J lost 6, with 12 bases in between. The V gene's germline CDR1 is SGHAT and CDR2 FQNNGV. CDR3 length equals 13 residues.

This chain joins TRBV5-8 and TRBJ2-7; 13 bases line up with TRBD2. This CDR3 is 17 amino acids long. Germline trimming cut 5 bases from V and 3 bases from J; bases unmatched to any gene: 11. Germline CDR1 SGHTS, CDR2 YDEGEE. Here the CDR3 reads CASRSLQGTSGNYEQYF. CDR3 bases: TGTGCCAGCAGATCACTACAGGGGACTAGCGGGAACTACGAGCAGTACTTC.

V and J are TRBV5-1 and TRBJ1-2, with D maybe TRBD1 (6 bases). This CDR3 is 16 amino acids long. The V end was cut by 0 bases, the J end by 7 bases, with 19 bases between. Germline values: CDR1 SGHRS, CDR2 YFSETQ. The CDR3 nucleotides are TGCGCCAGCAGCTTGGCCAGCCAGGGGCGCTCGTCTGGCTACACCTTC. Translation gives CASSLASQGRSSGYTF.

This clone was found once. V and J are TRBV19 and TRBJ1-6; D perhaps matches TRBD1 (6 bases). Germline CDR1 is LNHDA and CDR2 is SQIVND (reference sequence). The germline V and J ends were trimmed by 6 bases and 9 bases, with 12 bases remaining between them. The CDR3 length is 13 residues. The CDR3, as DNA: TGTGCCAGTAGGAACGTCAGGGGTTCACCCCTCCACTTT. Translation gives CASRNVRGSPLHF.

As DNA, the CDR3 is TGTGCCGCCGGGCCGCGGGAAAACATTCAGTACTTC. Its protein is CAAGPRENIQYF. The genes are TRBV6-5 and TRBJ2-4; D may be TRBD2 (5 bases). The V gene lost 11 bases and the J gene lost 5 bases, with 13 bases spanning the gap. In germline, CDR1 is MNHEY, CDR2 SVGAGI. The CDR3 runs 12 residues.

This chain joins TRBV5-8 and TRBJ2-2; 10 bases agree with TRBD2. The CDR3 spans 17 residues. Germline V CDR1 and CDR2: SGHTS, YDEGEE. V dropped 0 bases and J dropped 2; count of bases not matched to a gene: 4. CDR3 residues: CASSLAPSGSNTGELFF. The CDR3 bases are TGTGCCAGCAGCTTGGCCCCTAGCGGGAGCAACACCGGGGAGCTGTTTTTT.

Here the CDR3 DNA reads TGTGCCTGGGCCCCTCGTAGGACACTCCTGACCTACGAGCAGTACTTC. Its translation: CAWAPRRTLLTYEQYF. The chain is built from TRBV30 and TRBJ2-7; maybe TRBD1 (5 bases). The germline CDR1 and CDR2 sequences are GTSNPN and SVGIG (reference sequence). The V end lost 5 bases, the J end lost 2 bases, and 22 bases lay between the germline ends. The CDR3 runs to 16 residues.

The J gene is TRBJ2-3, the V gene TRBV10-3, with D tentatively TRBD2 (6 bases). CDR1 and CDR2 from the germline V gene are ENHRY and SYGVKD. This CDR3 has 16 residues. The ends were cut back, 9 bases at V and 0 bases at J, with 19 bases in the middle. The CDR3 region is CAMSARASESTDTQYF. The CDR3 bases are TGTGCCATGTCGGCCAGGGCTAGCGAGAGCACAGATACGCAGTATTTT.

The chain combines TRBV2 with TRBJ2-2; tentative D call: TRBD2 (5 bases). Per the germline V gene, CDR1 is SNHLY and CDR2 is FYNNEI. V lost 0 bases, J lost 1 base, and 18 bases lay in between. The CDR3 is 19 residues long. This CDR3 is CASSEAVGLNAGNTGELFF. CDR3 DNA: TGTGCCAGCAGTGAAGCGGTCGGTCTGAACGCGGGGAACACCGGGGAGCTGTTTTTT.

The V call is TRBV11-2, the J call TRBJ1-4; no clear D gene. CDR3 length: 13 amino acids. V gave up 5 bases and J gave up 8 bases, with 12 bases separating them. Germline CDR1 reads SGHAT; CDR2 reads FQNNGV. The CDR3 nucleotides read TGTGCCAGCAGCCCTCAAAGGAGCGAAAAACTGTTTTTT. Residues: CASSPQRSEKLFF.

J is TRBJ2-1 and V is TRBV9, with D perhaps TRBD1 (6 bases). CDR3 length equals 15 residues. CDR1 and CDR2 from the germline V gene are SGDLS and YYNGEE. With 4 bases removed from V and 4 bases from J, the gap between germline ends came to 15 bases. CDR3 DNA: TGTGCCAGCAGCCCAGATCTTACAGGGTACAATGAGCAGTTCTTC. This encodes CASSPDLTGYNEQFF.

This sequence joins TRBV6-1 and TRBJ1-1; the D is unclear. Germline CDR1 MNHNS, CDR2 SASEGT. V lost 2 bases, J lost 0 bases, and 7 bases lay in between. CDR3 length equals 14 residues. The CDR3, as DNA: TGTGCCAGCAGTGAATGGCAACTGAACACTGAAGCTTTCTTT. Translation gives CASSEWQLNTEAFF.

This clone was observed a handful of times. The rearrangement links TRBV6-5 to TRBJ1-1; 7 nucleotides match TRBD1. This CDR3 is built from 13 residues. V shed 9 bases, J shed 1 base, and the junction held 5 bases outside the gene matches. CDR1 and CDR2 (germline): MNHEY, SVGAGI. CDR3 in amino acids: CASPGTENTEAFF. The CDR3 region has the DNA TGTGCCAGTCCCGGGACAGAGAACACTGAAGCTTTCTTT.

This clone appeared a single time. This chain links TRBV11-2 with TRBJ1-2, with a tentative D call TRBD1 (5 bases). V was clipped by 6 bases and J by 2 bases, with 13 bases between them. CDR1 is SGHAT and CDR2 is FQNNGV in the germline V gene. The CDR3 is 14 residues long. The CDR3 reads CASSRPKGNYGYTF. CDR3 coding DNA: TGTGCCAGCAGTCGCCCGAAGGGGAACTATGGCTACACCTTC.